This T cell receptor beta chain was profiled in a study of control samples from healthy donors and cancer patients. Generated by immunoSEQ multiplex PCR, the TCRdb table keeps only in-frame clones and is missing some. The sample contains tens of thousands of clones, around 90% of which appear only once. V was clipped by 4 bases and J by 9 bases, with 9 bases between them. The CDR3 is 11 residues long. What was sequenced was PBMCs. This TCR was sampled from a woman aged 50 to 60 with colorectal cancer. The rearrangement links TRBV12-3 or TRBV12-4 to TRBJ1-1; D uncertain. CDR3 DNA sequence: TGTGCCAGCAGTTCGGACGTAAAAGCTTTCTTT. Amino acids: CASSSDVKAFF.